These T cell receptor beta chains were read from a single sample in a study of T cell repertoires in ileal Crohn's disease. The assay was immunoSEQ multiplex PCR, and TCRdb's table has in-frame clones only and misses some. Seen here are about 62,000 clones, about 89% observed once, and the top ten hold about 2.1%. The source material was ileal tissue. The receptors derive from an adult with Crohn's disease. CDR3s include the opening cysteine and the closing phenylalanine or tryptophan. The D gene is left open where the match is weak. Clone sizes are given selectively: once, few, many, or a class where the clone is expanded.

V gene	J gene	clone size	D gene	CDR3 length	CDR3 DNA	CDR3 protein
TRBV4-1	TRBJ2-1	once	TRBD2	17	TGCGCCAGCAGCCAAGAGCGTGGGGGGGTTCGGAGGAATGAGCAGTTCTTC	CASSQERGGVRRNEQFF
TRBV19	TRBJ2-3	NA	TRBD2	14	TGTGCCAGTAGTAGACTAGCGACTGGAGATACGCAGTATTTT	CASSRLATGDTQYF
TRBV6-5	TRBJ1-1	NA	NA	13	TGTGCCAGCAGTACTCAGGGATACACTGAAGCTTTCTTT	CASSTQGYTEAFF
TRBV11-2	TRBJ1-5	NA	TRBD1	14	TGTGCCAGCAGCTCGACAGGGGGCAATCAGCCCCAGCATTTT	CASSSTGGNQPQHF
TRBV19	TRBJ1-2	once	TRBD1	13	TGTGCCAGTAGTTTGGGGACAGGGGCTGGCTACACCTTC	CASSLGTGAGYTF
TRBV11-3	TRBJ2-7	NA	NA	12	TGTGCCAGCAGCCTCGGGTTGGGCGAGCAGTACTTC	CASSLGLGEQYF
TRBV25-1	TRBJ1-1	NA	TRBD1	15	TGTGCCAGCAGTCCCCTGGGACAGGGAAACACTGAAGCTTTCTTT	CASSPLGQGNTEAFF
TRBV7-8	TRBJ1-1	NA	NA	11	TGTGCCAGCAGCTACGGGGGACCAGCTTTCTTT	CASSYGGPAFF
TRBV30	TRBJ2-1	NA	TRBD2	18	TGTGCCTGGAGAACCATGATTTTTCTAGCGGGGAGTTTTTATGAGCAGTTCTTC	CAWRTMIFLAGSFYEQFF
TRBV15	TRBJ1-2	NA	NA	15	TGTGCCACCAGCAGAGTGGGGAGCGCGGACTATGGCTACACCTTC	CATSRVGSADYGYTF
TRBV13	TRBJ2-5	NA	NA	16	TGTGCCAGCAGCTCGGTGGGGCAGGGCCTACAGGAGACCCAGTACTTC	CASSSVGQGLQETQYF
TRBV5-4	TRBJ1-2	NA	NA	13	TGTGCCAGCAGCTTTACAGGGAACTATGGCTACACCTTC	CASSFTGNYGYTF
TRBV6-4	TRBJ2-1	NA	TRBD2	16	TGTGCCAGCAGTGACTCCGGCGGGAGTACCTACAATGAGCAGTTCTTC	CASSDSGGSTYNEQFF
TRBV5-1	TRBJ2-3	few	NA	12	TGCGCCAGCAGGCTTGAAGCCAATACGCAGTATTTT	CASRLEANTQYF
TRBV6-1	TRBJ2-3	NA	NA	14	TGTGCCAGCAGTGAAGGACAGCATACAGATACGCAGTATTTT	CASSEGQHTDTQYF
TRBV11-3	TRBJ2-6	NA	NA	19	TGTGCCAGCAGTTGGCATTGGGGCCCCCTGAGCTCTGGGGCCAACGTCCTGACTTTC	CASSWHWGPLSSGANVLTF
TRBV16	TRBJ2-7	NA	NA	15	TGTGCCAGCAGCCAATCCTCAAGCGGGCTCTACGAGCAGTACTTC	CASSQSSSGLYEQYF
TRBV9	TRBJ2-1	once	NA	17	TGTGCCAGCAGCGTAGGGGCGCGGGTGAGCTCCTACAATGAGCAGTTCTTC	CASSVGARVSSYNEQFF
TRBV5-1	TRBJ1-1	NA	TRBD1	13	TGCGCCAGCAGCGTATACAGGGGAGGTGAAGCTTTCTTT	CASSVYRGGEAFF
TRBV19	TRBJ2-4	NA	TRBD2	19	TGTGCCAGTAGTATGGCGAAGCGGGGGGCTGATCTAGCCAAAAACATTCAGTACTTC	CASSMAKRGADLAKNIQYF
TRBV19	TRBJ1-5	NA	NA	13	TGTGCCAGTAGTGAGGCCCACAATCAGCCCCAGCATTTT	CASSEAHNQPQHF
TRBV27	TRBJ2-7	NA	NA	18	TGTGCCAGCAGTGCTTTTTTGATTACCTCCGGGACTCCTTACGAGCAGTACTTC	CASSAFLITSGTPYEQYF
TRBV6-5	TRBJ1-5	NA	NA	14	TGTGCCAGCGGTCGGGGGATGGGCAATCAGCCCCAGCATTTT	CASGRGMGNQPQHF
TRBV19	TRBJ1-5	NA	TRBD1	17	TGTGCCAGTAGTATTGGACAGGGACAGTTTAGCAATCAGCCCCAGCATTTT	CASSIGQGQFSNQPQHF
TRBV5-1	TRBJ1-3	NA	NA	17	TGCGCCAGCAGCTTGGATGGAACAGCCATATCTGGAAACACCATATATTTT	CASSLDGTAISGNTIYF
TRBV11-3	TRBJ1-4	NA	NA	14	TGTGCCAGCAGCTTGAGGACAGAGAATGAAAAACTGTTTTTT	CASSLRTENEKLFF
TRBV9	TRBJ2-4	once	TRBD1	14	TGTGCCAGCAGCGGCTTGGACAGGGGTGACATTCAGTACTTC	CASSGLDRGDIQYF
TRBV5-6	TRBJ1-2	NA	NA	13	TGTGCCAGCAGCTTGCAGGGAAACTATGGCTACACCTTC	CASSLQGNYGYTF
TRBV6-6	TRBJ2-7	NA	NA	13	TGTGCCAGCAGTTCTCGGACTTTCTACGAGCAGTACTTC	CASSSRTFYEQYF
TRBV15	TRBJ1-2	NA	NA	16	TGTGCCACCAGAGGACTTAGGGACTCAGCTAACTATGGCTACACCTTC	CATRGLRDSANYGYTF
TRBV19	TRBJ2-2	NA	TRBD2	17	TGTGCCAGTAGTGTTCGAGGACTAGCGGGAGTGGGCGGGGAGCTGTTTTTT	CASSVRGLAGVGGELFF
TRBV5-1	TRBJ2-5	once	NA	14	TGCGCCAGCAGCTCATCGACTAGATTGGAGACCCAGTACTTC	CASSSSTRLETQYF
TRBV4-1	TRBJ2-7	NA	NA	15	TGCGCCAGCAGCCAAGTGGGTCGGAGGGAGAACGAGCAGTACTTC	CASSQVGRRENEQYF
TRBV5-1	TRBJ2-5	NA	TRBD1	16	TGCGCCAGCAGCTTGGCTTTCGGGACAGAAAAAGAGACCCAGTACTTC	CASSLAFGTEKETQYF
TRBV6-5	TRBJ1-3	NA	NA	13	TGTGCCAGCACCACCGGACTGCGAAACACCATATATTTT	CASTTGLRNTIYF
TRBV9	TRBJ2-3	NA	TRBD2	15	TGTGCCAGCAGCGGAGGGACTAGCGGGAGGGGTACGCAGTATTTT	CASSGGTSGRGTQYF
TRBV2	TRBJ1-2	NA	TRBD1	15	TGTGCCAGCAGTGAAGGGCAGGGGGAATTCTATGGCTACACCTTC	CASSEGQGEFYGYTF
TRBV6-5	TRBJ1-1	NA	TRBD1	13	TGTGCCAGCAGTCGACGGGACAGGGGAGGCGCTTTCTTT	CASSRRDRGGAFF
TRBV15	TRBJ2-1	NA	TRBD1	16	TGTGCCACCAGCAAAACCCGGGACAGCAGCTACAATGAGCAGTTCTTC	CATSKTRDSSYNEQFF
TRBV2	TRBJ1-3	NA	NA	14	TGTGCCAGCAGTGAAATCAGCTCTGGAAACACCATATATTTT	CASSEISSGNTIYF